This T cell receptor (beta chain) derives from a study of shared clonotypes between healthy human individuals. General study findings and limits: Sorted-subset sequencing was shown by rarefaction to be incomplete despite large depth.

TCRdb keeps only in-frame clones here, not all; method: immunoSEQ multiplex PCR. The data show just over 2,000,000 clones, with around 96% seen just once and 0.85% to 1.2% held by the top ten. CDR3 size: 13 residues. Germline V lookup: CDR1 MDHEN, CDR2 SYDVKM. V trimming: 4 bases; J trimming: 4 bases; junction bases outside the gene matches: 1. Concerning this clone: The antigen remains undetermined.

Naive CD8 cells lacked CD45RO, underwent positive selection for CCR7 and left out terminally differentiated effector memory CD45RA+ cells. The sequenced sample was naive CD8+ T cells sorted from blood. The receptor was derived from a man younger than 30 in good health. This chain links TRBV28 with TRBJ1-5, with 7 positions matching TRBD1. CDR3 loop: CASSWDRNQPQHF. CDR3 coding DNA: TGTGCCAGCAGTTGGGACAGAAATCAGCCCCAGCATTTT.